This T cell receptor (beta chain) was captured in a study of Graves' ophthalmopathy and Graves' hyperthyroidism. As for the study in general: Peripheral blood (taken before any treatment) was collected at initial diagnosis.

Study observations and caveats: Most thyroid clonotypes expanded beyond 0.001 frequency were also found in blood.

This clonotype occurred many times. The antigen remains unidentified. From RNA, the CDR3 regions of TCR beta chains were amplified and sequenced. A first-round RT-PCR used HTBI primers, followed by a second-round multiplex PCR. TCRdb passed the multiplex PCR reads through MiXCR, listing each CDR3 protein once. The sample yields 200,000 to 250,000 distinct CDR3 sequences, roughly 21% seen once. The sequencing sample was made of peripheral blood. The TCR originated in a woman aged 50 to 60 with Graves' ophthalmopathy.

CDR3 loop: CSASAPNGELFF. Written as DNA, the CDR3 is TGCAGTGCTAGTGCCCCGAACGGGGAGCTGTTTTTT. The J gene is TRBJ2-2, the V gene TRBV20-1, with unresolved D. With 3 bases removed from V and 7 bases from J, the gap between germline ends came to 9 bases. Germline CDR1 reads DFQATT; CDR2 reads SNEGSKA (reference sequence). This CDR3 has 12 residues.